What follows describes a single T cell receptor beta chain. The V gene's germline CDR1 is MNHEY and CDR2 SMNVEV (reference sequence). The CDR3 length is 14 residues. V shed 6 bases and J 5 bases; nucleotides not matched to a gene: 5. The record originates from a study of blood T cell repertoires in COVID-19. As handled by the study authors: Scientists estimated how many nucleated cells there were by amplifying reference gene primers. The protocol was immunoSEQ multiplex PCR, while the TCRdb copy is restricted to in-frame clones and leaves out a portion. V and J calls and clone size are given by that table; D and trimming were obtained from the DNA. Of roughly 250,000 clones listed, around nine tenths are singletons. Enrollees, about 18 to 89 years old, lived in 20 to 25 US areas. Donors of Cohort 3 who recovered were those that had two negative PCRs, clearance, or symptom resolution.

This sequence joins TRBV27 and TRBJ2-5; 11 nucleotides line up with TRBD2. Sequenced sample: PBMCs or T cells enriched from blood (not recorded which). The receptor comes from a woman aged 45-60 years who had recovered from COVID-19. The CDR3 sequence is CASSPRTSGETQYF. The CDR3 nucleotides read TGTGCCAGCAGCCCTAGGACTAGCGGGGAGACCCAGTACTTC.